This T cell receptor beta chain was observed in a study of T-cell reconstitution after alpha-beta-depleted transplantation in children. Ten or more counts support this clonotype. The ends were cut back, 8 bases at V and 4 bases at J, with 10 bases in the middle. The CDR3 spans 12 residues. Per germline, CDR1 SGHTA and CDR2 FQGNSA. Unique molecular identifiers were incorporated during preparation of the TCRbeta library. TCRdb independently ran MiXCR on the PCR reads; one entry per CDR3 protein. The profile covers about 690,000 distinct CDR3 sequences, with approximately 15% appearing a single time and approximately 1% taken by the ten largest.

Specimen: PBMCs from the stem cell graft donor, collected from the stem cell graft. The receptor comes from a human donor who donated a stem cell graft to a child with acute myeloid leukemia. The V call is TRBV7-2, the J call TRBJ2-3; D gene uncertain. Here the CDR3 DNA reads TGTGCCAGCGCTACGGATCCAGATACGCAGTATTTT. Encoded protein: CASATDPDTQYF.